This TCR beta chain was found in a study of blood T cell repertoires in COVID-19 (dated by TCRdb to the early 2020s). In the study overall: The collaborator samples originated in the United States, Italy and Spain and spanned the acute and convalescent phases of COVID-19. The samples were drawn from the first 160 participants of the ongoing ImmuneRACE study and from roughly 1,300 subjects provided by 6 global collaborators. The sample metadata nearly always contained a de-identified subject ID, COVID-19 status, age in years and sex. Where HLA class I and class II types were available, the types were taken from metadata supplied by the sample provider, not from assay-based typing. The prospective study material was composed of cDNA or gDNA derived from T cells, B-cell-depleted T cells, or PBMCs. Deeply sampled blood TCRbeta repertoires from subjects exposed to, actively infected with, or recovered from COVID-19 were included in the dataset. The repertoires were released in a freely available public database intended as a resource for research on the immune response to SARS-CoV-2. Paper-wide results and their limitations: Clinical and demographic metadata were provided uncurated, with the amount varying by source and participant.

In the prospective study, participants were roughly 18 to 95 years old, resided in about two dozen geographic areas of the United States, and were enrolled through a virtual design. To assign participants to cohorts, the prospective study relied on clinical history that participants themselves reported in a screening survey and a study questionnaire. Recovered participants in ImmuneRACE Cohort 3 were defined as having two consecutive negative NP/OP PCR tests, clearance from a healthcare professional, or resolution of symptoms. In the prospective study, whole blood, serum and a nasopharyngeal or oropharyngeal swab were collected from each participant by mobile phlebotomists. Over a roughly 2-month period, participants in the prospective study had the option of providing additional blood draws and questionnaires. Before DNA extraction, blood samples from the prospective study were shipped at room temperature or frozen.

Taken from the germline V gene, the CDR1 and CDR2 loops are SGHDT and YYEEEE. The germline V and J ends show losses of 1 base and 0 bases respectively, and no gene match explains 4 bases of the junction. The CDR3 sequence holds 16 residues, the cysteine and phenylalanine included. Only CDR3 DNA remains: 48 bases, in frame from the first base. TCRbeta CDR3 regions were amplified from genomic DNA by means of the immunoSEQ Assay, a bias-controlled multiplex PCR. The published analysis was carried out like this. The number of nucleated cells in each sample was estimated from the amplification of reference gene primers within the assay. To quantify the absolute abundance of each unique TCRbeta CDR3 rearrangement, sequence reads were collapsed and filtered. For each sample, productive Simpson clonality was calculated as the square root of Simpson's diversity index across productive rearrangements. TCRdb retrieved this table from immuneACCESS and kept in-frame rearrangements only. Not all clones are present; in checked studies, unresolved V genes account for under half, and no reason is known for the remainder. V, J and clone size are taken as reported in that table, and D and trimming were inferred from the DNA itself. The sample table records 150,000 to 200,000 clones; about 88% of these occur just once. Around 0.77% of the sample is taken by the ten largest.

With regard to this clone: Its recognized antigen is unknown. No qualities accompany the bases; no much larger clone lies one base away.

The source of this sequence is a woman aged 18 to 35 who had recovered from COVID-19. The specimen sequenced was PBMCs or T cells enriched from blood (not recorded which). The V gene is TRBV5-6 and the J gene is TRBJ2-3, with 8 central nucleotides matching TRBD2. The CDR3 here reads CASSLRAGGSTDTQYF. The nucleotide sequence is TGTGCCAGCAGCTTGAGGGCGGGAGGAAGCACAGATACGCAGTATTTT.